Each of the 22 T cell receptor beta chains below was sequenced from the same sample in a study of T cells expressing NK-cell markers. TCRdb re-analyzed the 5' RACE reads; it lists each CDR3 protein once, without DNA. Here the sample table reports 300,000 to 450,000 distinct CDR3 sequences. Source material: blood T cells: a sorted CD56 or NKG2C T cell subset, CD4+ or CD8+ T cells, or bulk PBMC T cells (not recorded which). The receptors were sampled from a man aged 18-70 years in good health.

CDR3 amino acids: CASSYSQANSYEQYF. This chain links TRBV6-5 with TRBJ2-7. Germline V gives CDR1 MNHEY, CDR2 SVGAGI. The CDR3 length is 15 residues.

The chain is built from TRBV3-1 and TRBJ1-3; the TRBD1 assignment by TCRdb is unverifiable without DNA. The germline CDR1 and CDR2 sequences are LGHDT and YNNKEL (reference sequence). The length of the CDR3 is 17 residues. CDR3 loop: CASSQEPGSMAGNTIYF.

This sequence joins TRBV2 and TRBJ2-2; with no DNA, the TCRdb D assignment of TRBD2 cannot be verified. The germline CDR1 and CDR2 sequences are SNHLY and FYNNEI. The CDR3 runs 16 residues. The CDR3 sequence is CASKELLAGPTGELFF.

The chain employs TRBV12-5 and TRBJ1-2; TCRdb selects TRBD1, and the lack of DNA leaves this call unchecked. Looked up from germline, CDR1 is LGHNT and CDR2 is FRNRAP. The CDR3 consists of 16 residues. CDR3 loop: CASGPTNRGPGYGYTF.

V and J are TRBV27 and TRBJ2-7; TCRdb gives TRBD1 as the D gene, but with no DNA this cannot be confirmed. CDR3 length equals 17 residues. Germline CDR1 is MNHEY and CDR2 is SMNVEV (reference sequence). CDR3 loop: CASSLQVTGERRRKQYF.

V gene TRBV5-1 combines with J gene TRBJ2-7. The CDR3 is 12 residues long. Germline V gene data show CDR1 as SGHRS and CDR2 as YFSETQ. The CDR3 reads CASSWAGYEQYF.

J is TRBJ2-1 and V is TRBV20-1; TCRdb proposes TRBD2, but this gene call is untestable without DNA. This CDR3 spans 12 amino acids. Germline V gene lookup returns CDR1 DFQATT and CDR2 SNEGSKA (reference sequence). This chain's CDR3 is CSARTSGGAPFF.

J is TRBJ1-1 and V is TRBV7-2; checking the TCRdb D call of TRBD1 is not possible without DNA. The length of the CDR3 is 15 residues. CDR1 and CDR2 (germline): SGHTA, FQGNSA. The CDR3 region is CASSLHQRYGGEAFF.

The chain links TRBV2 to TRBJ2-5; without DNA, the TCRdb call of TRBD2 cannot be checked. CDR3 size: 18 residues. Germline CDR1 is SNHLY and CDR2 is FYNNEI. The chain's CDR3 is CASSERASGGPQQETQYF.

The chain recombines TRBV5-1 with TRBJ1-2; the D gene TCRdb calls, TRBD1, cannot be checked with no DNA. From germline, CDR1 is SGHRS and CDR2 YFSETQ. The CDR3 is made up of 16 amino acids. The CDR3 reads CASSLGTRLTNYGYTF.

The rearrangement uses TRBV6-2 or TRBV6-3 and TRBJ2-1; the TCRdb D gene call, TRBD2, has no DNA to confirm it. Germline V gene sequence: CDR1 MNHEY, CDR2 SVGEGT. This CDR3 contains 15 residues. The CDR3 reads CASSYSLSGHNEQFF.

The gene calls are TRBV6-1 and TRBJ1-2; checking the TCRdb D call of TRBD1 is not possible without DNA. The CDR3 spans 14 residues. Germline CDR1 reads MNHNS; CDR2 reads SASEGT. The CDR3 sequence is CASSERGEGPGYTF.

The chain is built from TRBV6-1 and TRBJ2-3; the D call from TCRdb, TRBD2, cannot be confirmed without DNA. CDR1 and CDR2 (germline): MNHNS, SASEGT. This CDR3 spans 11 amino acids. The CDR3 here is CGGGEADTQYF.

The chain has TRBV5-1 and TRBJ1-6; as DNA is missing, the TRBD1 call by TCRdb cannot be tested. Germline CDR1 SGHRS, CDR2 YFSETQ. The CDR3 totals 16 residues. CDR3: CASSLVTSGFNSPLHF.

The chain combines TRBV12-3 or TRBV12-4 with TRBJ1-3. The length of the CDR3 is 16 residues. The CDR3: CASSLTGGASGNTIYF.

J is TRBJ2-1 and V is TRBV14; there is no DNA to check the TCRdb D call of TRBD1. The CDR3 has 14 residues. The germline V gene encodes CDR1 SGHDN and CDR2 FVKESK. CDR3 amino acids: CASGQGLPGNEQFF.

The chain recombines TRBV4-2 with TRBJ1-5; TCRdb designates TRBD1, a call that cannot be tested without DNA. CDR1 LGHNA and CDR2 YNFKEQ come from the germline V gene. The CDR3 extends over 16 amino acids. CDR3 amino acids: CASSQMDRDASQPQHF.

The CDR3 is CASSPREDRGKLFF. The V and J genes are TRBV2 and TRBJ1-4. The germline CDR1 and CDR2 sequences are SNHLY and FYNNEI. This CDR3 spans 14 amino acids.

The genes are TRBV6-1 and TRBJ1-1. CDR3 length equals 14 residues. Germline V gene lookup returns CDR1 MNHNS and CDR2 SASEGT. The CDR3 sequence: CASTPRRGGIEAFF.

This chain connects TRBV18 to TRBJ2-5; the D gene TCRdb calls, TRBD2, cannot be checked with no DNA. Germline CDR1 and CDR2: KGHSH and LQKENI. The CDR3 has 17 residues. CDR3 sequence: CASSLGLFPLLGETQYF. The variable domain in full, completed from reference TRBV18 and TRBJ2-5, reads NAGVMQNPRHLVRRRGQEARLRCSPMKGHSHVYWYRQLPEEGLKFMVYLQKENIIDESGMPKERFSAEFPKEGPSILRIQQVVRGDSAAYFCASSLGLFPLLGETQYFGPGTRLLVL.

The rearrangement links TRBV20-1 to TRBJ2-5; lacking DNA, the TRBD2 call made by TCRdb goes unchecked. This CDR3 has 14 residues. The germline V gene has CDR1 DFQATT and CDR2 SNEGSKA (reference sequence). The CDR3 protein is CSARRRGGRETQYF.

The chain uses TRBV5-1 and TRBJ2-7; without DNA, the TCRdb call of TRBD1 cannot be checked. The CDR3 is 14 amino acids. CDR1 is SGHRS, CDR2 YFSETQ, per germline. Here the CDR3 reads CASSLRQGAYEQYF.